These 7 T cell receptor beta chains were all obtained from the same sample, sequenced in a study of T-cell reconstitution after alpha-beta-depleted transplantation in children. The authors prepared the TCRbeta library with unique molecular identifiers. TCRdb re-derived calls from the PCR reads in MiXCR, one entry per CDR3 protein. This table holds more than 450,000 distinct CDR3 sequences, approximately 16% found once. The sample was PBMCs from the stem cell graft donor, taken from the stem cell graft. The receptors here all came from a human donor who donated a stem cell graft to a child with acute lymphoblastic leukemia.

The CDR3: CASSPPSLDYEQYF. The CDR3 DNA is TGTGCCAGCTCACCACCGTCGTTGGACTACGAGCAGTACTTC. The V call is TRBV18, the J call TRBJ2-7; D not resolved. The CDR3 sequence is 14 residues long. The V gene lost 0 bases and the J gene lost 3 bases, with 9 bases spanning the gap. Germline values: CDR1 KGHSH, CDR2 LQKENI. The whole variable domain, filled in from reference TRBV18 and TRBJ2-7, reads NAGVMQNPRHLVRRRGQEARLRCSPMKGHSHVYWYRQLPEEGLKFMVYLQKENIIDESGMPKERFSAEFPKEGPSILRIQQVVRGDSAAYFCASSPPSLDYEQYFGPGTRLTVT.

The chain links TRBV7-9 to TRBJ1-1, with 7 bases aligning to TRBD1. The V gene's germline CDR1 is SEHNR and CDR2 FQNEAQ (reference sequence). This CDR3 has 15 amino acids. The V and J ends lost 5 bases and 6 bases, in that order; junction bases with no gene match: 12. The CDR3 nucleotides read TGTGCCAGCAGCCCTCAGCGGCAGGGGGACTCTGAAGCTTTCTTT. Its protein is CASSPQRQGDSEAFF.

This chain links TRBV20-1 with TRBJ2-7; D gene uncertain. CDR1 is DFQATT and CDR2 is SNEGSKA in the germline V gene (reference sequence). CDR3 length equals 12 residues. V lost 3 bases and J 5 bases, leaving 11 bases between the germline ends. The chain's CDR3 is CSARGGGHEQYF. Here the CDR3 DNA reads TGCAGTGCTAGGGGTGGCGGCCACGAGCAGTACTTC.

V and J are TRBV13 and TRBJ2-7, with TRBD1 matching over 9 bases. V was clipped by 2 bases and J by 3 bases; unmatched bases: 5. The CDR3 covers 15 residues. Germline CDR1 and CDR2: PRHDT and FYEKMQ (reference sequence). Here the CDR3 DNA reads TGTGCCAGCAGCTTATCCGGGACAGGGATCTACGAGCAGTACTTC. Protein: CASSLSGTGIYEQYF.

V and J are TRBV11-2 and TRBJ2-2; D may be TRBD1 (5 bases). Trimming took 6 bases from V and 7 from J, leaving 15 bases between them. The CDR3 sequence is 14 residues long. The germline CDR1 and CDR2 sequences are SGHAT and FQNNGV. In nucleotides, the CDR3 is TGTGCCAGCAGGTCCGACAGCGTCAGCGGGGAGCTGTTTTTT. This encodes CASRSDSVSGELFF.

The chain uses TRBV6-2 or TRBV6-3 and TRBJ2-7, with D maybe TRBD1 (8 bases). V lost 7 bases to trimming and J lost 4 bases, with 11 bases between them. In germline, CDR1 is MNHEY, CDR2 SVGEGT. The CDR3 is 12 residues long. The CDR3 nucleotides read TGTGCCAGCAACAGGGGGGGGTACGAGCAGTACTTC. This translates into CASNRGGYEQYF.

This clonotype has a single count. V gene TRBV20-1 combines with J gene TRBJ1-5, with D perhaps TRBD1 (5 bases). The CDR3 is 14 residues long. CDR1 and CDR2 from the germline V gene are DFQATT and SNEGSKA (reference sequence). The V end was cut by 3 bases, the J end by 6 bases, with 15 bases between. The CDR3 spells CSASTSPGGQPQHF. The CDR3, as DNA: TGCAGTGCTAGCACGTCTCCGGGGGGTCAGCCCCAGCATTTT.